These T cell receptor beta chains were read from a single sample in a study of T cell responses to AZD1222 COVID-19 vaccine. The protocol was immunoSEQ multiplex PCR, while the TCRdb copy is restricted to in-frame clones and leaves out a portion. The data contain roughly 160,000 clones, around 91% of them singletons. Sequenced here: peripheral blood, sampled on day 0 of AZD1222 vaccination. All receptors come from an adult in good health. Both conserved end residues are part of each CDR3. The D gene is left open where the match is weak. Some rows mark clone size as missing; the rest say once, few, many or name a class of expanded clone.

j_gene | v_gene | abundance | d_gene | CDR3aa | CDR3nt
TRBJ2-3 | TRBV29-1 | . | . | CSAPRGAARDTQYF | TGCAGCGCCCCCAGGGGGGCTGCAAGGGATACGCAGTATTTT
TRBJ2-7 | TRBV14 | . | . | CASSPLGAVQYF | TGTGCCAGCAGCCCCCTCGGGGCCGTGCAGTACTTC
TRBJ2-2 | TRBV6-5 | . | . | CASTIANTGELFF | TGTGCCAGCACTATCGCGAACACCGGGGAGCTGTTTTTT
TRBJ2-7 | TRBV19 | . | . | CASSPTHLNSYEQYF | TGTGCCAGTAGCCCCACCCACCTTAACTCCTACGAGCAGTACTTC
TRBJ2-3 | TRBV6-1 | few | . | CASSELEQIQQYF | TGTGCCAGCAGTGAACTGGAACAGATACAGCAGTATTTT
TRBJ1-2 | TRBV19 | . | TRBD1 | CASSMTGLFDGYTF | TGTGCCAGTAGTATGACAGGGTTGTTTGATGGCTACACCTTC
TRBJ1-1 | TRBV5-6 | . | . | CATSRMELNTEAFF | TGTGCCACCTCCCGGATGGAATTGAACACTGAAGCTTTCTTT
TRBJ1-3 | TRBV7-2 | . | . | CASSPSQGLMLF | TGTGCCAGCAGCCCTTCCCAGGGGCTCATGTTATTT
TRBJ1-4 | TRBV7-9 | once | . | CASSRGTGEKLFF | TGTGCCAGCAGCCGAGGGACGGGTGAAAAACTGTTTTTT
TRBJ2-2 | TRBV9 | . | TRBD1 | CASSFRDRGTGELFF | TGTGCCAGCAGCTTCCGGGACAGGGGCACCGGGGAGCTGTTTTTT
TRBJ2-7 | TRBV28 | . | . | CASSANRPRVQYF | TGTGCCAGCAGTGCCAATAGACCCCGAGTTCAGTACTTC
TRBJ1-2 | TRBV25-1 | . | . | CASSPGNYGYTF | TGTGCCAGCAGTCCAGGCAACTATGGCTACACCTTC
TRBJ1-6 | TRBV6-5 | . | . | CASSLQNNSPLHF | TGTGCCAGCAGTTTACAGAATAATTCACCCCTCCACTTT
TRBJ2-1 | TRBV5-4 | . | TRBD1 | CASSVRTGYNEQFF | TGTGCCAGCAGCGTTCGGACAGGGTACAATGAGCAGTTCTTC
TRBJ1-6 | TRBV4-3 | . | . | CASSRGRDSPLHF | TGCGCCAGCAGCCGGGGACGTGATTCACCCCTCCACTTT
TRBJ2-1 | TRBV19 | . | TRBD1 | CASSIVPAGGLLSNEQFF | TGTGCCAGTAGTATAGTTCCGGCAGGGGGCCTCCTTAGCAATGAGCAGTTCTTC
TRBJ1-5 | TRBV20-1 | . | . | CSAETALAQHF | TGCAGTGCCGAGACGGCGCTGGCCCAGCATTTT
TRBJ2-5 | TRBV5-1 | . | . | CASSTTEVETQYF | TGCGCCAGCAGCACCACCGAGGTGGAGACCCAGTACTTC
TRBJ2-7 | TRBV4-3 | once | . | CASSLTEGSHEQYF | TGCGCCAGCAGCCTAACCGAGGGTTCCCACGAGCAGTACTTC
TRBJ1-6 | TRBV9 | few | . | CASSDPKGNYVSPLHF | TGTGCCAGCAGCGACCCGAAGGGGAATTACGTTTCACCCCTCCACTTT
TRBJ2-1 | TRBV19 | once | TRBD2 | CASSLKSGLAANEQFF | TGTGCCAGTAGTCTAAAGTCGGGCCTAGCGGCCAATGAGCAGTTCTTC
TRBJ2-1 | TRBV2 | . | . | CASSDAADEQFF | TGTGCCAGCAGTGATGCGGCAGATGAGCAGTTCTTC
TRBJ2-7 | TRBV19 | . | TRBD1 | CASSSRDRGTYEQYF | TGTGCCAGTAGTTCACGGGACAGGGGCACCTACGAGCAGTACTTC
TRBJ2-2 | TRBV20-1 | once | . | CSASDRYTGELFF | TGCAGTGCCAGTGACAGGTACACCGGGGAGCTGTTTTTT
TRBJ2-3 | TRBV2 | once | TRBD2 | CASSEIAGRHTDTQYF | TGTGCCAGCAGTGAAATAGCGGGGAGACACACAGATACGCAGTATTTT
TRBJ1-3 | TRBV10-3 | . | . | CAIRAITRSGNTIYF | TGTGCCATCAGGGCCATCACCCGCTCTGGAAACACCATATATTTT
TRBJ1-1 | TRBV12-3/TRBV12-4 | . | . | CATGGRVSTEAFF | TGTGCCACCGGTGGAAGGGTGAGCACTGAAGCTTTCTTT
TRBJ2-1 | TRBV11-1 | . | . | CASSFVGTQYNEQFF | TGTGCCAGCAGCTTTGTAGGGACTCAGTACAATGAGCAGTTCTTC
TRBJ1-5 | TRBV27 | few | TRBD1 | CASSKTGDFNQPQHF | TGTGCCAGCAGTAAAACAGGGGATTTTAATCAGCCCCAGCATTTT
TRBJ2-7 | TRBV7-9 | few | TRBD1 | CASSLESSTGNQYF | TGTGCCAGCAGCTTAGAGAGCTCGACAGGGAACCAGTACTTC
TRBJ1-4 | TRBV4-1 | . | . | CASSQGGQGLFF | TGCGCCAGCAGCCAAGGTGGTCAGGGACTGTTTTTT
TRBJ2-7 | TRBV5-1 | . | . | CASRIAQEQYF | TGCGCCAGCAGAATAGCTCAGGAGCAGTACTTC
TRBJ2-1 | TRBV9 | . | TRBD1 | CASSVEGAASSYNEQFF | TGTGCCAGCAGCGTAGAGGGGGCGGCCAGCTCCTACAATGAGCAGTTCTTC
TRBJ1-3 | TRBV2 | . | . | CASGEGHSGNTIYF | TGTGCCAGCGGGGAGGGGCACTCTGGAAACACCATATATTTT
TRBJ2-7 | TRBV28 | . | TRBD1 | CASRRQGTHEQYF | TGTGCCAGCAGAAGACAGGGGACCCACGAGCAGTACTTC
TRBJ2-3 | TRBV7-7 | . | . | CASSLAGRGGPDTQYF | TGTGCTAGCAGCTTAGCGGGCAGGGGAGGGCCAGATACGCAGTATTTT
TRBJ2-5 | TRBV6-5 | . | . | CASSSYTGTQYF | TGTGCCAGCAGTTCATATACGGGGACCCAGTACTTC
TRBJ1-3 | TRBV12-3/TRBV12-4 | . | TRBD1 | CASQGARGNTIYF | TGTGCCAGTCAGGGGGCGAGGGGAAACACCATATATTTT
TRBJ2-2 | TRBV2 | . | . | CASSLYGGSTGELFF | TGTGCCAGCAGCCTCTATGGGGGAAGCACCGGGGAGCTGTTTTTT
TRBJ1-2 | TRBV3-1/TRBV3-2 | . | TRBD1 | CASSQEGRGKYGYTF | TGTGCCAGCAGCCAAGAAGGCAGGGGGAAGTATGGCTACACCTTC
TRBJ2-1 | TRBV12-3/TRBV12-4 | . | . | CASLTGEHNEQFF | TGTGCCAGCCTCACCGGGGAACACAATGAGCAGTTCTTC
TRBJ2-5 | TRBV2 | . | . | CASSEVSGLDQETQYF | TGTGCCAGCAGTGAAGTCTCGGGACTCGACCAAGAGACCCAGTACTTC
TRBJ2-7 | TRBV4-3 | . | . | CASSQDSGGYNEQYF | TGCGCCAGCAGCCAAGACTCGGGGGGCTACAACGAGCAGTACTTC
TRBJ1-2 | TRBV11-2 | . | . | CASSLDRVGTNGYTF | TGTGCCAGCAGCTTAGATCGTGTCGGGACGAATGGCTACACCTTC
TRBJ2-3 | TRBV3-1/TRBV3-2 | . | TRBD2 | CASSQASGGRTDTQYF | TGTGCCAGCAGCCAAGCGAGCGGGGGCCGCACAGATACGCAGTATTTT
TRBJ1-2 | TRBV6-5 | . | . | CASSYIQVGGYTF | TGTGCCAGCAGTTATATACAGGTGGGGGGCTACACCTTC
TRBJ2-7 | TRBV2 | . | . | CASSENPAAYEQYF | TGTGCCAGCAGTGAAAACCCCGCAGCCTACGAGCAGTACTTC
TRBJ2-1 | TRBV12-3/TRBV12-4 | . | . | CASSLVAGNEQFF | TGTGCCAGCAGTTTAGTAGCCGGCAATGAGCAGTTCTTC
TRBJ2-3 | TRBV9 | . | TRBD2 | CASSPRGGLGTDTQYF | TGTGCCAGCAGCCCTCGCGGGGGGCTGGGCACAGATACGCAGTATTTT